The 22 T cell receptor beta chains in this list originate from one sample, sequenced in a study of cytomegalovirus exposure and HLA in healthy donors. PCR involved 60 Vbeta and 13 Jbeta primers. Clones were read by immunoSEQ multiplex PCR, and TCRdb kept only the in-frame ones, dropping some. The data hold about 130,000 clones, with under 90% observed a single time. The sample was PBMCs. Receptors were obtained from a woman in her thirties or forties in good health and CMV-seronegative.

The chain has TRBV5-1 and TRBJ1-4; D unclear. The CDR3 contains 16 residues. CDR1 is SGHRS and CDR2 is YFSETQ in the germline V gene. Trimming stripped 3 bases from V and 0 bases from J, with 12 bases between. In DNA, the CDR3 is TGCGCCAGCAGCTGGGCCCGTTACGCAACTAATGAAAAACTGTTTTTT. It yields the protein CASSWARYATNEKLFF.

DNA for the CDR3: TGTGCCAGCAGCCAAGACAGGTGGCTAAACTCACCCCTCCACTTT. Protein product: CASSQDRWLNSPLHF. The genes are TRBV6-5 and TRBJ1-6; D is possibly TRBD1 (6 bases). This CDR3 has 15 residues. Trimming stripped 6 bases from V and 10 bases from J, with 19 bases between. CDR1 and CDR2 (germline): MNHEY, SVGAGI.

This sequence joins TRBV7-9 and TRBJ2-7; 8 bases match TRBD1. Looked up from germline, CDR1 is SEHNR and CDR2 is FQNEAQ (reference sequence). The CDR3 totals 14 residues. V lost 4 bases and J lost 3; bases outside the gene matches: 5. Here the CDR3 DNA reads TGTGCCAGCAGCTCCGGACAGGGAGTCTACGAGCAGTACTTC. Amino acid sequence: CASSSGQGVYEQYF.

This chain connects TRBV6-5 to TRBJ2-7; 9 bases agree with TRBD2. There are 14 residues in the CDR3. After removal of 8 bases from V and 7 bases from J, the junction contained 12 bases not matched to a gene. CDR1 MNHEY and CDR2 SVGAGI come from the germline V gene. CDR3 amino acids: CASGPPGLASEQYF. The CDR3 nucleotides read TGTGCCAGCGGACCACCGGGACTAGCATCAGAGCAGTACTTC.

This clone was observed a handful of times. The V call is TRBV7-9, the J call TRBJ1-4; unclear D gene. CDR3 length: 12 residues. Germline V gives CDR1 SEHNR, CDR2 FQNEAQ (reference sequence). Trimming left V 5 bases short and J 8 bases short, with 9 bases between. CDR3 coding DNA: TGTGCCAGCAGCCTTCCCAGGGAAAAACTGTTTTTT. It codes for CASSLPREKLFF.

In nucleotides, the CDR3 is TGTGCCAGCAGCTTAGGAGGCGGGGGGGCCTCGAATGAGCAGTTCTTC. Amino acid sequence: CASSLGGGGASNEQFF. This chain uses TRBV7-9 with TRBJ2-1, with TRBD2 matching 9 bases. The germline V gene encodes CDR1 SEHNR and CDR2 FQNEAQ (reference sequence). The CDR3 totals 16 residues. Trimming cost V 1 base and J 7 bases; bases outside gene matches: 8.

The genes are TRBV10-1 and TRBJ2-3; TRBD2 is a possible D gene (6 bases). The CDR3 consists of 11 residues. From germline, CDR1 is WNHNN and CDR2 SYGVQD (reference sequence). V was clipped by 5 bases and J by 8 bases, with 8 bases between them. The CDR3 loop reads CASSLGGTQYF. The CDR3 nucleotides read TGCGCCAGCAGTTTGGGGGGTACGCAGTATTTT.

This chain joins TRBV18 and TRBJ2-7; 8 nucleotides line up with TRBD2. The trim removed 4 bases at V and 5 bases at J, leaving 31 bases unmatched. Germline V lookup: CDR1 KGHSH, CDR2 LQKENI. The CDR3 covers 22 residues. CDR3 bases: TGTGCCAGCTCACGCAAACCCCCTCCCCGGACGCCGGGGGCGGGAGGAAGAAACGAGCAGTACTTC. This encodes CASSRKPPPRTPGAGGRNEQYF.

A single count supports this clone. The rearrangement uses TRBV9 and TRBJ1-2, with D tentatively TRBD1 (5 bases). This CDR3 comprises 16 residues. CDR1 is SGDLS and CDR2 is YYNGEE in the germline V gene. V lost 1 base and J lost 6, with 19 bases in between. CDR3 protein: CASSVTDTQVGNGYTF. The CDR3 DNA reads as TGTGCCAGCAGCGTAACGGACACTCAGGTGGGGAATGGCTACACCTTC.

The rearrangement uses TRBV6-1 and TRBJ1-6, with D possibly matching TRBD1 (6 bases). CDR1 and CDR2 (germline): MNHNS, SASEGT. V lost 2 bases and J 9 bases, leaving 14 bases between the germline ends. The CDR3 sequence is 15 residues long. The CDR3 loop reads CASSEIGGESSPLHF. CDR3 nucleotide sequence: TGTGCCAGCAGTGAAATAGGGGGGGAGAGTTCACCCCTCCACTTT.

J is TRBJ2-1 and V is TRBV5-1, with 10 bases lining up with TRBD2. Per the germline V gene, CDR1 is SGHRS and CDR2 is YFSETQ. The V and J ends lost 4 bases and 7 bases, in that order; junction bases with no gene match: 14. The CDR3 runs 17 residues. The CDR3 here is CASSIGALAGEGNEQFF. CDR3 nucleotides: TGCGCCAGCAGCATTGGAGCCCTAGCGGGAGAGGGGAATGAGCAGTTCTTC.

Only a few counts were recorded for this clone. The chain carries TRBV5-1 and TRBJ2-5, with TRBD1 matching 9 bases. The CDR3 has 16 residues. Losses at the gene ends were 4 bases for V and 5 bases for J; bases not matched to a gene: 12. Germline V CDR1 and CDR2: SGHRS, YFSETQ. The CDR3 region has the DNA TGCGCCAGCAGCCAGCGTGGGACAGGGATTGGGGAGACCCAGTACTTC. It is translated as CASSQRGTGIGETQYF. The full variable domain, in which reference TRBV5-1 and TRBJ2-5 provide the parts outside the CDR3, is KAGVTQTPRYLIKTRGQQVTLSCSPISGHRSVSWYQQTPGQGLQFLFEYFSETQRNKGNFPGRFSGRQFSNSRSEMNVSTLELGDSALYLCASSQRGTGIGETQYFGPGTRLLVL.

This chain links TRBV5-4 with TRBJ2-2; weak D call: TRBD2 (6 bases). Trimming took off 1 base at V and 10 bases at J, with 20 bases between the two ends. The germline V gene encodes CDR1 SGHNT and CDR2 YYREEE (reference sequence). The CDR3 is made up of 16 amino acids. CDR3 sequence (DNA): TGTGCCAGCAGCTTGAACGTGGCTAGCAGGAGGGAGGAGCTGTTTTTT. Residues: CASSLNVASRREELFF. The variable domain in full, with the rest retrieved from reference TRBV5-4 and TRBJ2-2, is ETGVTQSPTHLIKTRGQQVTLRCSSQSGHNTVSWYQQALGQGPQFIFQYYREEENGRGNFPPRFSGLQFPNYSSELNVNALELDDSALYLCASSLNVASRREELFFGEGSRLTVL.

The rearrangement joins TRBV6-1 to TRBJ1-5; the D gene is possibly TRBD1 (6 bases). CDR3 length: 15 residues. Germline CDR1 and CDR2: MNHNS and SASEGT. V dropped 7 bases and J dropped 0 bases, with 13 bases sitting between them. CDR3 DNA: TGTGCCAGCATCGAGGGGGGGTTTAGCAATCAGCCCCAGCATTTT. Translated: CASIEGGFSNQPQHF.

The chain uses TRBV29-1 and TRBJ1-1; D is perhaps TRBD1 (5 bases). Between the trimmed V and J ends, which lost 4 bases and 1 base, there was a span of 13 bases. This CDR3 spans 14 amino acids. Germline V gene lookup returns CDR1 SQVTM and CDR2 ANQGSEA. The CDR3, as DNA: TGCAGCGTTGTGGGGGGGTCAACGAACACTGAAGCTTTCTTT. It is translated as CSVVGGSTNTEAFF. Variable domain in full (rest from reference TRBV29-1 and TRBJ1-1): SAVISQKPSRDICQRGTSLTIQCQVDSQVTMMFWYRQQPGQSLTLIATANQGSEATYESGFVIDKFPISRPNLTFSTLTVSNMSPEDSSIYLCSVVGGSTNTEAFFGQGTRLTVV.

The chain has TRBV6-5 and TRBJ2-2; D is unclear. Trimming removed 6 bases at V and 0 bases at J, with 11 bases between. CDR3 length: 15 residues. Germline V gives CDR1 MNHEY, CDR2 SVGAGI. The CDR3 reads CASSLSSANTGELFF. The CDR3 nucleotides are TGTGCCAGCAGCCTCTCAAGCGCGAACACCGGGGAGCTGTTTTTT.

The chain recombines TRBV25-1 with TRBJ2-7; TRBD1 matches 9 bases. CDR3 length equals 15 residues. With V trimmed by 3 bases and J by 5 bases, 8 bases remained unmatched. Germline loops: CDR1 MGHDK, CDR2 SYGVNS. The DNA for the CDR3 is TGTGCCAGCAGTGAGCAGGACAGGGGATTCGACGAGCAGTACTTC. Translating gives CASSEQDRGFDEQYF.

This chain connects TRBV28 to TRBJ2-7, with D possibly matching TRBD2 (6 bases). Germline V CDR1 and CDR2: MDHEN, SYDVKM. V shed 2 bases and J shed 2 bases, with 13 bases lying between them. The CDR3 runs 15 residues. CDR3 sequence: CASSLRGLVPYEQYF. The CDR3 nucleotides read TGTGCCAGCAGTTTACGGGGGTTGGTTCCCTACGAGCAGTACTTC. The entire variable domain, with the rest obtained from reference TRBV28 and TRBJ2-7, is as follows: DVKVTQSSRYLVKRTGEKVFLECVQDMDHENMFWYRQDPGLGLRLIYFSYDVKMKEKGDIPEGYSVSREKKERFSLILESASTNQTSMYLCASSLRGLVPYEQYFGPGTRLTVT.

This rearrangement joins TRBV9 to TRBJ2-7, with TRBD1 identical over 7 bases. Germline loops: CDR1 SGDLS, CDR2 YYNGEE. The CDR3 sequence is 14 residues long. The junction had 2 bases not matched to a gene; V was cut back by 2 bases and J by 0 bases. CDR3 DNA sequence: TGTGCCAGCAGCGTCCGGGACAGCTCCTACGAGCAGTACTTC. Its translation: CASSVRDSSYEQYF.

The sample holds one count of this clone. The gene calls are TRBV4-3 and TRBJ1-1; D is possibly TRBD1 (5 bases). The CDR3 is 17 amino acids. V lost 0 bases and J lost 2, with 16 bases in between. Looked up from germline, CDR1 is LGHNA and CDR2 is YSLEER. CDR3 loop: CASSQEMAGQTNTEAFF. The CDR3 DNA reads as TGCGCCAGCAGCCAAGAAATGGCGGGGCAGACAAACACTGAAGCTTTCTTT.

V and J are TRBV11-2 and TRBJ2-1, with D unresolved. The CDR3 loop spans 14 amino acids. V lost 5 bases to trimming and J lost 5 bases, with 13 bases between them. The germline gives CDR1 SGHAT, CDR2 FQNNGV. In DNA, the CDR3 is TGTGCCAGCAGCCCTCAGGTGGCCCACAATGAGCAGTTCTTC. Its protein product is CASSPQVAHNEQFF.

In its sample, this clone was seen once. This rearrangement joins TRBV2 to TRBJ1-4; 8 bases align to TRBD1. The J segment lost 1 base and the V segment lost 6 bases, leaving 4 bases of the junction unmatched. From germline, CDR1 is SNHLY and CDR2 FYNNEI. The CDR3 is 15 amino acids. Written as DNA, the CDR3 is TGTGCCAGCAGAGACAGGGGAGTAACTAATGAAAAACTGTTTTTT. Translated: CASRDRGVTNEKLFF.